Listed below are T cell receptor beta chains from one sample, sequenced in a study of T cell responses to AZD1222 COVID-19 vaccine. Some clones are missing from TCRdb's copy, which holds only in-frame ones; the method was immunoSEQ multiplex PCR. This table has roughly 120,000 clones, about 85% appearing once. The sequenced sample was peripheral blood, obtained on day 0 of AZD1222 vaccination. Receptors were obtained from an adult in good health. Both conserved end residues are part of each CDR3. Each record gives: J gene, clone size, D gene, V gene, CDR3 DNA, CDR3 protein. A D gene is named only where the DNA matches it firmly. Only part of the rows carry a size: once, few, many, or a class if the clone is expanded.

>TRBJ1-2|once|.|TRBV7-9
TGTGCCAGCAGGGCTGAGGGGAGTGGTGGCTACACCTTC
CASRAEGSGGYTF
>TRBJ2-3|.|TRBD1|TRBV5-6
TGTGCCAGCAGCTTCGGACAGGGGTCCGATACGCAGTATTTT
CASSFGQGSDTQYF
>TRBJ2-2|.|.|TRBV11-2
TGTGCCAGCAGCCTTAGAGGAAACACCGGGGAGCTGTTTTTT
CASSLRGNTGELFF
>TRBJ1-3|.|.|TRBV14
TGTGCCAGCAGCCAAGATTCAGGCACTATCTCTGGAAACACCATATATTTT
CASSQDSGTISGNTIYF
>TRBJ1-2|.|TRBD1|TRBV7-8
TGTGCCAGCAGCCAAAGGACCCCGGGACAGGGCTATGGCTACACCTTC
CASSQRTPGQGYGYTF
>TRBJ2-7|.|TRBD1|TRBV27
TGTGCCAGCAGTCCCGGGACAGGGACCCGAGGCTACGAGCAGTACTTC
CASSPGTGTRGYEQYF
>TRBJ2-1|.|.|TRBV18
TGTGCCAGCTCACCACTAATGCAGGGATTAGGCAATGAGCAGTTCTTC
CASSPLMQGLGNEQFF
>TRBJ1-2|.|.|TRBV11-2
TGTGCCAGCAGCCCTCTGGGACACCTTGGCTACACCTTC
CASSPLGHLGYTF
>TRBJ2-3|.|.|TRBV7-9
TGTGCCAGCAGCCCCAGGGTTCTGGATACGCAGTATTTT
CASSPRVLDTQYF
>TRBJ1-4|.|.|TRBV5-6
TGTGCCAGCAGCTTGATGGGTCGTGAAAAACTGTTTTTT
CASSLMGREKLFF
>TRBJ2-7|.|.|TRBV19
TGTGCCAGTAGTATAGGCGGAGGGTCCCACGAGCAGTACTTC
CASSIGGGSHEQYF
>TRBJ2-3|once|.|TRBV2
TGTGCCAGCAGTACCCTACGGGGTCCTAGCACAGATACGCAGTATTTT
CASSTLRGPSTDTQYF
>TRBJ2-1|.|.|TRBV11-2
TGTGCCAGCAGCTTTCTCCCTGGGCAGAACAATGAGCAGTTCTTC
CASSFLPGQNNEQFF
>TRBJ2-3|.|TRBD1|TRBV9
TGTGCCAGCAGCCCCCGAACCAAGGACAGGGGGCGGACAGATACGCAGTATTTT
CASSPRTKDRGRTDTQYF
>TRBJ2-3|.|.|TRBV9
TGTGCCAGCAGACGACTAATCACAGATACGCAGTATTTT
CASRRLITDTQYF
>TRBJ2-7|.|.|TRBV6-5
TGTGCCAGCAGTTTCCAACAAGGCTACGAGCAGTACTTC
CASSFQQGYEQYF
>TRBJ2-1|.|.|TRBV4-1
TGCGCCAGCAGCCAACAATTCCCTATACTTAACAATGAGCAGTTCTTC
CASSQQFPILNNEQFF
>TRBJ1-2|.|.|TRBV5-5
TGTGCCAGCAGCTTGGTGGGGCCCGGGACTCAGAGGGGCTACACCTTC
CASSLVGPGTQRGYTF
>TRBJ2-1|.|.|TRBV6-1
TGTGCCAGCAACCCCAGAGGGTCTGACAATGAGCAGTTCTTC
CASNPRGSDNEQFF
>TRBJ1-3|.|.|TRBV10-3
TGTGCCATCAGTCCGGGTCCTGGAAACACCATATATTTT
CAISPGPGNTIYF
>TRBJ2-1|.|TRBD2|TRBV19
TGTGCCAGTAGTATAGATATACTTGGGACTAGCGATAACAATGAGCAGTTCTTC
CASSIDILGTSDNNEQFF
>TRBJ2-1|.|.|TRBV15
TGTGCCACCAGCATACCACTGGTCCGGACTAACTACAATGAGCAGTTCTTC
CATSIPLVRTNYNEQFF
>TRBJ2-4|.|TRBD1|TRBV6-2/TRBV6-3
TGTGCCAGCAGTTACCCTTTCCGGGGACAGGGGGCGATGGATACCAAAAACATTCAGTACTTC
CASSYPFRGQGAMDTKNIQYF